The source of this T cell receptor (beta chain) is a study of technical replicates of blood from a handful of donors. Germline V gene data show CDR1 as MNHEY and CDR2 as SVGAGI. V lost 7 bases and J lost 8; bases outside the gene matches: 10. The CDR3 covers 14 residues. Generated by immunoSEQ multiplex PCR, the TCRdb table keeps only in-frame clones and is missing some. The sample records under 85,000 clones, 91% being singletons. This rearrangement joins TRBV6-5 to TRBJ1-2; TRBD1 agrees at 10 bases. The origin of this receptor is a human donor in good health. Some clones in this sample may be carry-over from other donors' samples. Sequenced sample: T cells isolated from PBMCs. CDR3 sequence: CASTSDRGLTGYTF. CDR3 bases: TGTGCCAGCACCTCAGACAGGGGGCTTACGGGCTACACCTTC.